One TCR beta chain is described in this entry. The antigen remains undetermined. This may arise from a read error, as a much more abundant clone is one base away. This record belongs to a study of tumor-infiltrating lymphocytes in primary liver carcinoma. Extraction of RNA together with DNA used about 18-30 mg of unsorted bulk tissue. Overall study findings and caveats: Overlap between tumor regions exceeded overlap of tumor with adjacent tissue or blood.

The investigators made TCR beta cDNA from around 540 ng total RNA, using a constant-region primer. Libraries for TCR beta were built through three nested multiplex PCR rounds, which together made up a slightly modified ARM-PCR procedure. The first two PCR rounds, approximately 11 cycles each, used TRBV1-TRBV30 forward primers and a C-beta reverse primer. TCRdb analysed the multiplex PCR reads with MiXCR anew, one entry per CDR3 protein. The sample lists 120,000 or so distinct CDR3 sequences, around two thirds occurring once. The germline gives CDR1 MNHNS, CDR2 SASEGT. This CDR3 is 11 amino acids long.

This chain links TRBV6-1 with TRBJ1-1, with D unclear. The sequenced sample consisted of liver tumor tissue from sampling region 1. Subset denoted: tumor region T1, superior pole. The source is an older woman with primary liver carcinoma and hepatitis B virus infection. The CDR3 sequence: CANSVLARRFF. The CDR3 nucleotides read TGTGCCAACAGTGTCCTAGCCCGGCGTTTCTTT.